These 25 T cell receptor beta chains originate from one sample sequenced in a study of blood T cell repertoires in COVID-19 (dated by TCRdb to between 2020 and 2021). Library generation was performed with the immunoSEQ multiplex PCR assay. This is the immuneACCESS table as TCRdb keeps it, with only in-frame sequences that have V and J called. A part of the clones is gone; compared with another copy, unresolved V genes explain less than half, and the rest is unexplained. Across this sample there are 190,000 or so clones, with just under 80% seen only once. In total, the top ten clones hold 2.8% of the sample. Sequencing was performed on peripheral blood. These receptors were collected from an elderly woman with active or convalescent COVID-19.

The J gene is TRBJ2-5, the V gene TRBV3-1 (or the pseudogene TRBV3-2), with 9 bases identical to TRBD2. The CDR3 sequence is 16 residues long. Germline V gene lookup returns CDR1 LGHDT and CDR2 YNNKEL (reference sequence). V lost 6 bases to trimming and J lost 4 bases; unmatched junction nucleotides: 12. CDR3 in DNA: TGTGCCAGCAGGGGATGGTACGGCGGGGGGGGAGAGACCCAGTACTTC. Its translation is CASRGWYGGGGETQYF.

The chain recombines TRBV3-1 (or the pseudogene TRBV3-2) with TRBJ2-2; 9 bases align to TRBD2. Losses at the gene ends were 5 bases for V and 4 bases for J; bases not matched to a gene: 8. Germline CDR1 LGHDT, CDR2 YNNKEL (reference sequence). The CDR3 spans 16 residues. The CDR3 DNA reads TGTGCCAGCAGCTCCCTGGGGCGGGGGGGCACCGGGGAGCTGTTTTTT. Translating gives CASSSLGRGGTGELFF.

CDR3 sequence (DNA): TGCGCCAGCAGCCGGGACAGGGTAACAGATACGCAGTATTTT. Amino acids: CASSRDRVTDTQYF. V and J are TRBV5-1 and TRBJ2-3, with TRBD1 identical over 9 bases. The CDR3 runs 14 residues. The V gene end was trimmed by 4 bases and the J gene end by 3 bases; junction bases not matched to a gene: 3. Germline-derived CDR1 and CDR2 are SGHRS and YFSETQ.

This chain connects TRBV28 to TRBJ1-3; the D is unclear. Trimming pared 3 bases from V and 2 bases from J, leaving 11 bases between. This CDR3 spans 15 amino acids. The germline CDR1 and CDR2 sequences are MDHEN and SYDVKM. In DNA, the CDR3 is TGTGCCAGCAGTTTGTTGTTCAGTGCTGGAAACACCATATATTTT. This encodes CASSLLFSAGNTIYF. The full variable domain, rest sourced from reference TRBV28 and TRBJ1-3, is DVKVTQSSRYLVKRTGEKVFLECVQDMDHENMFWYRQDPGLGLRLIYFSYDVKMKEKGDIPEGYSVSREKKERFSLILESASTNQTSMYLCASSLLFSAGNTIYFGEGSWLTVV.

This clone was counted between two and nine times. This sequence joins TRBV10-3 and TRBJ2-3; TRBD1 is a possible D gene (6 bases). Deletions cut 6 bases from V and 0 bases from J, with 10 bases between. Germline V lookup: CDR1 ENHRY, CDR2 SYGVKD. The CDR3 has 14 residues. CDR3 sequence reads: CAISPRGSTDTQYF. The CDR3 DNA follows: TGTGCCATCAGCCCGAGGGGGAGCACAGATACGCAGTATTTT.

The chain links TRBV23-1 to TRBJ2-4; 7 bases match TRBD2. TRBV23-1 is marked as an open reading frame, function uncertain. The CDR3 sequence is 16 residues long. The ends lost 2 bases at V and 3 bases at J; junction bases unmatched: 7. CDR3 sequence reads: CASSQRGGLGKNIQYF. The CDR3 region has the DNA TGCGCCAGCAGTCAACGGGGAGGGCTCGGCAAAAACATTCAGTACTTC.

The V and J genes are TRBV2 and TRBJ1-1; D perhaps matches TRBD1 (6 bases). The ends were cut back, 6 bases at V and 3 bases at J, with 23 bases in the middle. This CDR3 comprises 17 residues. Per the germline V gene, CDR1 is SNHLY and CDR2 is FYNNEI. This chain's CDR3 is CASRTYRVLAGDTEAFF. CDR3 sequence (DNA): TGTGCCAGCAGAACATACAGGGTCCTAGCAGGAGACACTGAAGCTTTCTTT.

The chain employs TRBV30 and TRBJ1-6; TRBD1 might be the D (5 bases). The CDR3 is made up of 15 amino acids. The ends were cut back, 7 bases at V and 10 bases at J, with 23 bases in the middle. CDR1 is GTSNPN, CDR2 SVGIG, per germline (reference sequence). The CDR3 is CAYYPPTGGVSPLHF. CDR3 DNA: TGTGCCTATTACCCCCCGACCGGAGGGGTGTCACCCCTCCACTTT. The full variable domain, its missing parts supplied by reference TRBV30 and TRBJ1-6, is SQTIHQWPATLVQPVGSPLSLECTVEGTSNPNLYWYRQAAGRGLQLLFYSVGIGQISSEVPQNLSASRPQDRQFILSSKKLLLSDSGFYLCAYYPPTGGVSPLHFGNGTRLTVT.

In DNA form, the CDR3 reads TGTGCCAGCAGCCCCTTCGGGGGGCTGGAAGCTTTCTTT. Amino acid sequence: CASSPFGGLEAFF. This rearrangement joins TRBV9 to TRBJ1-1, with a weak D call TRBD1 (6 bases). V shed 4 bases and J shed 8 bases, with 15 bases lying between them. Germline-derived CDR1 and CDR2 are SGDLS and YYNGEE. CDR3 length: 13 amino acids.

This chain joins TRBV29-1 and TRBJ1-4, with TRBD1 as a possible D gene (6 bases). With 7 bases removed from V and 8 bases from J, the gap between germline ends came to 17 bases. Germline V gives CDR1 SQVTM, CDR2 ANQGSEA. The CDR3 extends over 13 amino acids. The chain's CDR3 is CSADGGAGEKLFF. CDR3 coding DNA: TGCAGCGCCGATGGGGGGGCTGGGGAAAAACTGTTTTTT.

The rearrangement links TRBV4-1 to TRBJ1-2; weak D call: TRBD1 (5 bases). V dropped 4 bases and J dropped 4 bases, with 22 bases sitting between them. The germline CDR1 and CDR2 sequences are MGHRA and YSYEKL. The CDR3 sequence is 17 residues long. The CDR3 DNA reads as TGCGCCAGCAGCCTATCATTGATGGGAACAGGAAGCTATGGCTACACCTTC. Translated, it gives CASSLSLMGTGSYGYTF.

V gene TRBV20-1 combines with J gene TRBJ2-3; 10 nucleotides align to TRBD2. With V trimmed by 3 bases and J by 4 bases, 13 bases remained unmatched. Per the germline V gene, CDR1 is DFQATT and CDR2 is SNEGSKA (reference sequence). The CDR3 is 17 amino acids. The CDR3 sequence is CSASRTSGVAMPDTQYF. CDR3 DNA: TGCAGTGCTAGTCGTACTAGCGGGGTGGCCATGCCAGATACGCAGTATTTT.

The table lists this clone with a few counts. The CDR3 region has the DNA TGTGCCAGCATAGGGAGAGGAAACACCATATATTTT. Its protein product is CASIGRGNTIYF. The rearrangement joins TRBV28 to TRBJ1-3; no clear D gene. Trimming took 7 bases from V and 4 from J, leaving 8 bases between them. Germline CDR1 reads MDHEN; CDR2 reads SYDVKM. The CDR3 sequence is 12 residues long.

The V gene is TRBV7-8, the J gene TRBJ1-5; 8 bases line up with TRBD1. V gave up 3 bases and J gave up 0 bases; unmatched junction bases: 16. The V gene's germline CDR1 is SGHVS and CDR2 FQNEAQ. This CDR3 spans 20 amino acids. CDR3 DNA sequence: TGTGCCAGCAGCTTTGTACCCGGGACAGGCCAGGGGGTTAGCAATCAGCCCCAGCATTTT. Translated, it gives CASSFVPGTGQGVSNQPQHF.

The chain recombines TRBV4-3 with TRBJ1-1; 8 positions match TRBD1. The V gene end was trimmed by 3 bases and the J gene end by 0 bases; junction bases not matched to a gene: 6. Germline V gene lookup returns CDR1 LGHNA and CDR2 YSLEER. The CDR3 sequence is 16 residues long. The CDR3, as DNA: TGCGCCAGCAGCCAGGCCCCAGGGGGCTTGAACACTGAAGCTTTCTTT. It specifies CASSQAPGGLNTEAFF.

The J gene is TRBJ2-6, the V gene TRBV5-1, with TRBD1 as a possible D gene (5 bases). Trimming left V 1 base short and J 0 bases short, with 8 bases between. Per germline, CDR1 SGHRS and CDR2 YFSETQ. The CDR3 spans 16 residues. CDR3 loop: CASSLTGNSGANVLTF. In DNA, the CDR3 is TGCGCCAGCAGCTTGACAGGAAACTCTGGGGCCAACGTCCTGACTTTC.

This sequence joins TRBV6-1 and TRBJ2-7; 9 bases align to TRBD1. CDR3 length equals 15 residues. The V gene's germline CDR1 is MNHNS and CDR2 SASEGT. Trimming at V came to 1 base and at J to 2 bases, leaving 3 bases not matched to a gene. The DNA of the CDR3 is TGTGCCAGCAGTGAAGTGGGACAGGGCCCCTACGAGCAGTACTTC. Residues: CASSEVGQGPYEQYF.

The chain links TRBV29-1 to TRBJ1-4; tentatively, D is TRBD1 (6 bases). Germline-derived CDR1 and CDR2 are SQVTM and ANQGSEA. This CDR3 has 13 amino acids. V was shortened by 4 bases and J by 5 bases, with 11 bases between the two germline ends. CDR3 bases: TGCAGCGTTGCAGGACAGAGGAATGAAAAACTGTTTTTT. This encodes CSVAGQRNEKLFF.

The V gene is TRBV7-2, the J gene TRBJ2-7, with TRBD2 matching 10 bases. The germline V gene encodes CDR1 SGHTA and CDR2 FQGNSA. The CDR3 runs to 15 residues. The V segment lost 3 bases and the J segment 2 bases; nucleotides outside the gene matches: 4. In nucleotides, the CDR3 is TGTGCCAGCAGCTTGGTAGCGGGGGGTACCTACGAGCAGTACTTC. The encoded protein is CASSLVAGGTYEQYF.

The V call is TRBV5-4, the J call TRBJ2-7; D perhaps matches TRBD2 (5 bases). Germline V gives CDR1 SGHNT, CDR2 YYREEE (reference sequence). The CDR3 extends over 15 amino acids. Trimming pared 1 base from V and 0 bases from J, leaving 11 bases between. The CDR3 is CASSLKERFSYEQYF. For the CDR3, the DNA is TGTGCCAGCAGCTTGAAGGAGCGGTTCTCCTACGAGCAGTACTTC.

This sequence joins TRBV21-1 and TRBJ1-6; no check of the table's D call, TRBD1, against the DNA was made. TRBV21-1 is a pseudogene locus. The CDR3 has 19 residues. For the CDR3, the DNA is TGTGCCAGCAGCAAATTCGGGACAGGGGGCTCCCGGCTGGATTCACCCCTCCACTTT. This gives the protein CASSKFGTGGSRLDSPLHF.

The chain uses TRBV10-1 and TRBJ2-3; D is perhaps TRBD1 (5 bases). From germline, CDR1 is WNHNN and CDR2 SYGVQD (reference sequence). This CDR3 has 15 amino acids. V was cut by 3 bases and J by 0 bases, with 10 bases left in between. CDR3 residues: CASSEDSPSTDTQYF. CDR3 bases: TGCGCCAGCAGTGAAGACAGTCCTAGCACAGATACGCAGTATTTT.

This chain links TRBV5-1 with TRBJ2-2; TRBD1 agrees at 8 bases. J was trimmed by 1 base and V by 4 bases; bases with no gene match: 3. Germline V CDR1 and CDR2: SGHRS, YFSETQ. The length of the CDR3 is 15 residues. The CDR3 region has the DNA TGCGCCAGCAGCCTGGGACAGGTGAACACCGGGGAGCTGTTTTTT. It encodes CASSLGQVNTGELFF.

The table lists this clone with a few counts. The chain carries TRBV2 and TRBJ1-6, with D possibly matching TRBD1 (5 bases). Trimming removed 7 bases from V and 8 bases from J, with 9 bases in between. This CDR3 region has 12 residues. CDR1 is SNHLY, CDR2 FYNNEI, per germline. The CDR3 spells CASIGGDSPLHF. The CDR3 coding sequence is TGTGCCAGCATAGGAGGGGATTCACCCCTCCACTTT.

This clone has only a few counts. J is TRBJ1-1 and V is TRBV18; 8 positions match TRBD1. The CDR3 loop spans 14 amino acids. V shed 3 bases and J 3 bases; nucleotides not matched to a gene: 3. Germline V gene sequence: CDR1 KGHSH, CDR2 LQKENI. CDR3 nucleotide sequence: TGTGCCAGCTCACCCCAGGGGGCGGACACTGAAGCTTTCTTT. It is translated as CASSPQGADTEAFF. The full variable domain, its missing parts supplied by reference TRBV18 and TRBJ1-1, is NAGVMQNPRHLVRRRGQEARLRCSPMKGHSHVYWYRQLPEEGLKFMVYLQKENIIDESGMPKERFSAEFPKEGPSILRIQQVVRGDSAAYFCASSPQGADTEAFFGQGTRLTVV.